The next 12 T cell receptor beta chains were all read from a single sample in a study of blood T cell repertoires in COVID-19. Only in-frame clones appear in the TCRdb table, and some are missing; sequencing was by immunoSEQ multiplex PCR. The sample lists fewer than 250,000 clones; around three quarters were seen once. Sequenced input: PBMCs or T cells enriched from blood (not recorded which). These receptors came from a woman aged 50 to 60 with acute COVID-19.

The J gene is TRBJ2-3, the V gene TRBV5-8; D remains ambiguous. Germline V gene lookup returns CDR1 SGHTS and CDR2 YDEGEE. CDR3 length: 15 residues. Trimming removed 10 bases at V and 2 bases at J, with 20 bases between. CDR3 in DNA: TGTGCCTCGGTTGGCCCCGGGTCGTACACAGATACGCAGTATTTT. Translation: CASVGPGSYTDTQYF.

V usage is TRBV3-1 (or the pseudogene TRBV3-2) and J usage is TRBJ1-5, with no clear D. The V gene lost 0 bases and the J gene lost 6 bases, with 12 bases spanning the gap. This CDR3 spans 15 amino acids. Looked up from germline, CDR1 is LGHDT and CDR2 is YNNKEL (reference sequence). CDR3 sequence reads: CASSQDSKYSQPQHF. For the CDR3, the DNA is TGTGCCAGCAGCCAAGATTCGAAGTACAGTCAGCCCCAGCATTTT.

This clone was found once. The rearrangement links TRBV5-8 to TRBJ1-5, with 9 bases lining up with TRBD1. This CDR3 has 17 amino acids. Germline CDR1 and CDR2: SGHTS and YDEGEE. The V gene end was trimmed by 5 bases and the J gene end by 0 bases; junction bases not matched to a gene: 9. The CDR3 protein is CASRIGTGTLSNQPQHF. The DNA for the CDR3 is TGTGCCAGCAGAATTGGGACAGGGACTCTTAGCAATCAGCCCCAGCATTTT.

The rearrangement joins TRBV5-4 to TRBJ1-2; no definite D call. Trimming cost V 0 bases and J 7 bases, with 7 bases left between them. The CDR3 extends over 12 amino acids. The germline V gene encodes CDR1 SGHNT and CDR2 YYREEE (reference sequence). The DNA of the CDR3 is TGTGCCAGCAGCTTGGGCGTCTCTGGCTACACCTTC. This codes for CASSLGVSGYTF.

The J gene is TRBJ1-2, the V gene TRBV11-1, with D tentatively TRBD1 (5 bases). The V end lost 5 bases, the J end lost 4 bases, and 11 bases lay between the germline ends. The CDR3 has 13 residues. Germline V lookup: CDR1 SGHAT, CDR2 FQDESV (reference sequence). CDR3 nucleotide sequence: TGTGCCAGCAGCCCAAGGGGTGTCTATGGCTACACCTTC. Translation gives CASSPRGVYGYTF. Full variable domain (remainder filled in from reference TRBV11-1 and TRBJ1-2): EAEVAQSPRYKITEKSQAVAFWCDPISGHATLYWYRQILGQGPELLVQFQDESVVDDSQLPKDRFSAERLKGVDSTLKIQPAELGDSAMYLCASSPRGVYGYTFGSGTRLTVV.

This clone turned up a few times. The V gene is TRBV6-1, the J gene TRBJ2-2; TRBD2 might be the D (6 bases). The CDR3 runs to 15 residues. Trimming took off 1 base at V and 3 bases at J, with 9 bases between the two ends. Germline values: CDR1 MNHNS, CDR2 SASEGT. CDR3 nucleotide sequence: TGTGCCAGCAGTGAAGGCCCGGGGGACACCGGGGAGCTGTTTTTT. This sequence encodes CASSEGPGDTGELFF.

This chain links TRBV28 with TRBJ1-2, with D unclear. V lost 9 bases to trimming and J lost 1 base, with 6 bases between them. CDR3 length: 11 amino acids. Germline CDR1 reads MDHEN; CDR2 reads SYDVKM. The chain's CDR3 is CASSVNYGYTF. CDR3 nucleotide sequence: TGTGCCAGTTCCGTTAACTATGGCTACACCTTC.

The chain combines TRBV19 with TRBJ1-1, with 7 bases lining up with TRBD1. The CDR3 spans 14 residues. The ends lost 6 bases at V and 11 bases at J; junction bases unmatched: 15. Per germline, CDR1 LNHDA and CDR2 SQIVND (reference sequence). CDR3 sequence: CASREDKGARGAFF. In nucleotides, the CDR3 is TGTGCCAGTAGAGAGGACAAGGGGGCTCGCGGGGCTTTCTTT.

The chain combines TRBV6-1 with TRBJ1-2, with a weak D call TRBD1 (5 bases). Germline V lookup: CDR1 MNHNS, CDR2 SASEGT. The CDR3 length is 14 residues. Trimming stripped 1 base from V and 4 bases from J, with 10 bases between. CDR3 in amino acids: CASSEGGRAYGYTF. CDR3 bases: TGTGCCAGCAGTGAAGGAGGCAGGGCCTATGGCTACACCTTC.

This chain joins TRBV11-2 and TRBJ1-1; a possible D gene is TRBD1 (6 bases). Germline-derived CDR1 and CDR2 are SGHAT and FQNNGV. Trimming cost V 5 bases and J 1 base, with 20 bases left between them. This CDR3 is 17 amino acids long. The CDR3 region is CASSRRSGEFRNTEAFF. CDR3 in DNA: TGTGCCAGCAGCCGTCGGTCAGGGGAATTTCGGAACACTGAAGCTTTCTTT.

This chain joins TRBV11-2 and TRBJ2-7, with D perhaps TRBD1 (5 bases). Germline V CDR1 and CDR2: SGHAT, FQNNGV. V lost 3 bases and J lost 4, with 7 bases in between. This CDR3 has 12 residues. This chain's CDR3 is CASSFQGYEQYV. In DNA form, the CDR3 reads TGTGCCAGCAGCTTTCAGGGATACGAGCAGTACGTC.

V and J are TRBV5-8 and TRBJ2-3; a weak D match, TRBD2 (5 bases). Germline CDR1 reads SGHTS; CDR2 reads YDEGEE. The CDR3 loop spans 11 amino acids. V lost 7 bases and J 6 bases, leaving 9 bases between the germline ends. DNA of the CDR3: TGTGCCAGCCGGTCGGGGGATACGCAGTATTTT. This gives the protein CASRSGDTQYF.